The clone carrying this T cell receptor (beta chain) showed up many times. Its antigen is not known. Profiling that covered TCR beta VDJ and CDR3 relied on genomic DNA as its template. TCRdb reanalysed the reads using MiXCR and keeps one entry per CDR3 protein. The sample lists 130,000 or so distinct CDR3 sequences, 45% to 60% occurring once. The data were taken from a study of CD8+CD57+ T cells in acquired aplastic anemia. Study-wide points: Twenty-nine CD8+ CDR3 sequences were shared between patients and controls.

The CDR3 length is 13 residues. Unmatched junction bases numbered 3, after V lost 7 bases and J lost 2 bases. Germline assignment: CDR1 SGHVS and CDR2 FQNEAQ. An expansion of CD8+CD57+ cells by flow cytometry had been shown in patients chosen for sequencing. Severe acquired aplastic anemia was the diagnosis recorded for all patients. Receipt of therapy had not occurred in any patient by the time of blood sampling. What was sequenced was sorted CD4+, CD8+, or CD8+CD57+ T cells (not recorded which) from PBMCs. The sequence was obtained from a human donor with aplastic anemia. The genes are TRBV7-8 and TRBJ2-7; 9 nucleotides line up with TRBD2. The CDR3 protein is CASKAGGPYEQYF. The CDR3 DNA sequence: TGTGCCAGCAAGGCGGGAGGGCCCTACGAGCAGTACTTC.